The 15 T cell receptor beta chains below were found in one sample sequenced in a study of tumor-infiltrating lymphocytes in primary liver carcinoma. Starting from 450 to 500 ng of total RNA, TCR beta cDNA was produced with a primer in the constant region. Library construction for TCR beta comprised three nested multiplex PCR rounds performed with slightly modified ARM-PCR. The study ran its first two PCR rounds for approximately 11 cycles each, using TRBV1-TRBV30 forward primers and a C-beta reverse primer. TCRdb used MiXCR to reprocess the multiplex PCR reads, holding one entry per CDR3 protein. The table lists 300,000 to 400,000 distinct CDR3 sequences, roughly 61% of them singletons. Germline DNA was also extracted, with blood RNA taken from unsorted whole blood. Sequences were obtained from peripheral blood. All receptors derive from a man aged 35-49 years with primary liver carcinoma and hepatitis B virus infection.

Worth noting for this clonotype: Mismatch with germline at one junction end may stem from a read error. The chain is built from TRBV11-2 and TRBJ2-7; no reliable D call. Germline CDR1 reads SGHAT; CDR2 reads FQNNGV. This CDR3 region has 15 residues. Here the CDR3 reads CASSPSGEASYERYF. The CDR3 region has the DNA TGTGCCAGCAGCCCCTCTGGAGAGGCCTCCTACGAGCGGTACTTC.

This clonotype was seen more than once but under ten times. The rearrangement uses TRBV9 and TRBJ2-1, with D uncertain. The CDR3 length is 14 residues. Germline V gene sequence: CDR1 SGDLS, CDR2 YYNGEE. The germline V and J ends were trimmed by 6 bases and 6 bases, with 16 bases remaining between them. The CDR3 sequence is CASTPDHNSNEQFF. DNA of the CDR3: TGTGCCAGCACTCCGGACCACAACAGCAATGAGCAGTTCTTC.

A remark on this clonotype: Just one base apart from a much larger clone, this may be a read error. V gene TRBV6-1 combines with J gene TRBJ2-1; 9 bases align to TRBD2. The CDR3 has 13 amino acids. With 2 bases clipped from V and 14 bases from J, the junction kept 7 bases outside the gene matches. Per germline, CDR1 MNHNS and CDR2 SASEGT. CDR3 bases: TGTGCCAGCAGTGAATACGCGGCGGGGGGGAAGTTCTTC. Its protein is CASSEYAAGGKFF.

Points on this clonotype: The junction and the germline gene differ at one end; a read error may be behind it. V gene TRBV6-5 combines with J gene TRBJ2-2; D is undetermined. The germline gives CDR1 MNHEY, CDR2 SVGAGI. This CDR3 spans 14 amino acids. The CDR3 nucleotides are TGTGTCAGCAGTTATTTCGCCAATTACGGGGAGCTGTTTTTT. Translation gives CVSSYFANYGELFF.

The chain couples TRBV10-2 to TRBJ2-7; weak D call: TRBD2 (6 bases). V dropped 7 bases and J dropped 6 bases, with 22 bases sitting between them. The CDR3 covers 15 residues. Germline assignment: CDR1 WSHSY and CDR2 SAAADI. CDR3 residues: CASTPVEGRRFEQYF. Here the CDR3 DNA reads TGCGCCAGCACCCCCGTGGAGGGGAGGCGATTCGAGCAGTACTTC.

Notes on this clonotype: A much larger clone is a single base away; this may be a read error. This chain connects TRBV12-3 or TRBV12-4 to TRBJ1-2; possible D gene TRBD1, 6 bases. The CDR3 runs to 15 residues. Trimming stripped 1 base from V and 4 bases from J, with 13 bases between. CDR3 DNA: TGTGCCAGCAGTTTAGATTGGGGACATGCCTATGGCTACACCTTC. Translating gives CASSLDWGHAYGYTF.

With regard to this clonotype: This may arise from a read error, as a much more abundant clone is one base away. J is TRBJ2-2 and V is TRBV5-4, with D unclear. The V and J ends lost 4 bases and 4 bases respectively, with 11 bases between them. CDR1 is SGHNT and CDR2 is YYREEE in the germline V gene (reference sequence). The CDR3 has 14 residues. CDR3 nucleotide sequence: TGTGCCAGCAGCCTACCATGGGCCACCGGGGAGCTGTTTTTT. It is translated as CASSLPWATGELFF.

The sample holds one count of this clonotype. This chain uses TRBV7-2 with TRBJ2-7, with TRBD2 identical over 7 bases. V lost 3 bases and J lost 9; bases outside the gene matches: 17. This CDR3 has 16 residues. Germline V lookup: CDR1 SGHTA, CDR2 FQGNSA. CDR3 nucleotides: TGTGCCAGCAGCTTCGAAATCGGCGGGAGCTACCCCGTGCAGTACTTC. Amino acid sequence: CASSFEIGGSYPVQYF.

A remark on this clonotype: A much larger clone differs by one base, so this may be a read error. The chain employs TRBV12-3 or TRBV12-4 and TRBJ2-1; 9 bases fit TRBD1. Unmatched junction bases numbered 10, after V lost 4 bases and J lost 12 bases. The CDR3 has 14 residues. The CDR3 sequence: CASSSGQGGYVQFF. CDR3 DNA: TGTGCCAGCAGTTCGGGACAGGGAGGATATGTGCAGTTCTTC.

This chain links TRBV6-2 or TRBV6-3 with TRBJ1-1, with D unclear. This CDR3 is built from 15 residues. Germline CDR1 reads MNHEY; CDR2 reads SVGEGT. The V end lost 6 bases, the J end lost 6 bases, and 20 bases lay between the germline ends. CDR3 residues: CASRDHRVLTPEAFF. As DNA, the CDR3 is TGTGCCAGCAGAGACCATAGGGTGTTGACGCCTGAAGCTTTCTTT.

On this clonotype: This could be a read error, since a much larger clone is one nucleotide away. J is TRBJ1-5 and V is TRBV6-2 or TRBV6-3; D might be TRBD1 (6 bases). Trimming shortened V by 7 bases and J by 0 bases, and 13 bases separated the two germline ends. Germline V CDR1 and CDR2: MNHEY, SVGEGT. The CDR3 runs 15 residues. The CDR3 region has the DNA TGTGCCAGCACAAAGAACAGGGATAGCAATCAGCCCCAGCATTTT. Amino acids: CASTKNRDSNQPQHF.

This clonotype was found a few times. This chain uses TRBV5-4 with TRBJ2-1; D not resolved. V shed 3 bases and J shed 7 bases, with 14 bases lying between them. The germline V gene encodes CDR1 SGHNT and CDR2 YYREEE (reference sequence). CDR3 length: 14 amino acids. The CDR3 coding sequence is TGTGCCAGCAGCTCGTCAGGATATGAGAATGAGCAGTTCTTC. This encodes CASSSSGYENEQFF.

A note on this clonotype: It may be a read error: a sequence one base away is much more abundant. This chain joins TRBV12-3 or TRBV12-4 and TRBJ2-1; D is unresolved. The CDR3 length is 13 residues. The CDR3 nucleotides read TGTGTCAGCAGTTTAATGAGAAACAATGAGCAGTTCTTC. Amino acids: CVSSLMRNNEQFF.

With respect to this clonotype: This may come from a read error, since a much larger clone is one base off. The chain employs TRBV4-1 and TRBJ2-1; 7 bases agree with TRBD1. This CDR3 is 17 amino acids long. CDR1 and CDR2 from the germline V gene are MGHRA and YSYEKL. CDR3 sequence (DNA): TGCGCCAGCATCCAAGAGGGGGCCCCTAACTCCTACAATGAGCAGTTCTTC. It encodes CASIQEGAPNSYNEQFF.

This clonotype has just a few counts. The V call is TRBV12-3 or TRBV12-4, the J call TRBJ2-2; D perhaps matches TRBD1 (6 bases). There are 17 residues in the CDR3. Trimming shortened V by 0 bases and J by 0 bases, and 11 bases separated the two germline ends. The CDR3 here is CASSLAYGQPNTGELFF. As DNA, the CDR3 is TGTGCCAGCAGTTTAGCGTACGGACAGCCGAACACCGGGGAGCTGTTTTTT.